A selection of T cell receptor beta chains follows, all from one sample in a study of shared clonotypes between healthy human individuals. Assay used: immunoSEQ multiplex PCR; TCRdb lists only in-frame clones, some missing. This sample carries about 1.4 million clones, around 95% of them seen once, and the ten largest clones take over 1%. The material sequenced was naive CD4+ T cells sorted from blood. All receptors derive from a man between 25 and 39 years old in good health. Both conserved end residues are part of each CDR3. The listing skips clone size in some rows; elsewhere it reads once, few, many or a size class.

v_call: TRBV4-3; clone_size: .; cdr3_aa: CASSQFGAEFGYNEQFF
v_call: TRBV5-4; clone_size: .; cdr3_aa: CASSIRLAGDGDTQYF
v_call: TRBV27; clone_size: .; cdr3_aa: CASSIGAGEIYEQYF
v_call: TRBV5-1; clone_size: .; cdr3_aa: CASSRDGTRLFEQYF
v_call: TRBV20-1; clone_size: .; cdr3_aa: CSLTEGLEQYF
v_call: TRBV7-3; clone_size: .; cdr3_aa: CASSRTVNQPQHF
v_call: TRBV2; clone_size: .; cdr3_aa: CASSVDSYEQYF
v_call: TRBV7-2; clone_size: .; cdr3_aa: CASSLVSGRANNEQFF
v_call: TRBV2; clone_size: .; cdr3_aa: CASSVLGLGSKNIQYF
v_call: TRBV6-5; clone_size: few; cdr3_aa: CASKLRQANQPQHF
v_call: TRBV2; clone_size: once; cdr3_aa: CASSFGADTQYF
v_call: TRBV5-4; clone_size: .; cdr3_aa: CASSPGTAQETQYF
v_call: TRBV5-1; clone_size: .; cdr3_aa: CASSLRPTPYEQYF
v_call: TRBV13; clone_size: .; cdr3_aa: CASSLAGAWGTQYF
v_call: TRBV19; clone_size: .; cdr3_aa: CASSSTSGSYTGELFF
v_call: TRBV5-6; clone_size: .; cdr3_aa: CASSLGGTNYGYTF
v_call: TRBV9; clone_size: .; cdr3_aa: CASSVGDSRGPQHF
v_call: TRBV14; clone_size: .; cdr3_aa: CASSQVVGTGRLFGYTF
v_call: TRBV6-1; clone_size: .; cdr3_aa: CASSDRVGQPQHF
v_call: TRBV4-2; clone_size: .; cdr3_aa: CASSQEVGGGYNEQFF
v_call: TRBV18; clone_size: .; cdr3_aa: CASSPPGTGRGNEQFF
v_call: TRBV28; clone_size: once; cdr3_aa: CASKGLAPYF
v_call: TRBV4-2; clone_size: .; cdr3_aa: CASSQDPGTSGSNEQFF
v_call: TRBV28; clone_size: once; cdr3_aa: CASSFPQGTDTQYF
v_call: TRBV10-3; clone_size: .; cdr3_aa: CAISELTGLAPPDTQYF
v_call: TRBV19; clone_size: few; cdr3_aa: CASKGTGSQPQHF
v_call: TRBV9; clone_size: .; cdr3_aa: CASSVGRASGKDTQYF